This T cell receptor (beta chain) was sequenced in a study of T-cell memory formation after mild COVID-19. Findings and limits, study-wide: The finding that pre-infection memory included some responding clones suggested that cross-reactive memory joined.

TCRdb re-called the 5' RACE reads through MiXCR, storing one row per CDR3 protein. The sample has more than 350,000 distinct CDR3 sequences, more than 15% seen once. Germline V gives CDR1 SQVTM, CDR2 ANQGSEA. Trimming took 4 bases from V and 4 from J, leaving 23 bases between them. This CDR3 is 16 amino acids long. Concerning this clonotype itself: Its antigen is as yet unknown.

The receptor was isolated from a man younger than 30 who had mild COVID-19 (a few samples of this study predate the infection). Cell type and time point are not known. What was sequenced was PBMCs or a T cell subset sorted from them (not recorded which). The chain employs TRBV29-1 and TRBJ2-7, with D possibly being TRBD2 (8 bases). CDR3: CSVVGGASGTAYEQYF. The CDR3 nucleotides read TGCAGCGTTGTCGGGGGGGCCTCCGGGACAGCGTACGAGCAGTACTTC.